This TCR beta chain came from a study of T-cell memory formation after mild COVID-19. Whole-study context: Largely, the TCR clusters proved donor specific.

This clonotype was counted once. The antigen is undetermined. Broader study findings: Day 15 to 85 contractors were CD4/CD8 balanced; later expanders leaned CD4+. Several responding clones turned up in pre-infection memory, indicating that cross-reactive memory may have taken part.

The CDR3 has 13 residues. Trimming pared 8 bases from V and 5 bases from J, leaving 18 bases between. Germline lookup yields CDR1 SQVTM and CDR2 ANQGSEA. Amplification by 5'RACE using constant-segment primers produced TCR alpha and TCR beta cDNA libraries that carried sample barcodes and UMIs. TCRdb re-derived calls from the 5' RACE reads in MiXCR, one entry per CDR3 protein. The sample contains some 320,000 distinct CDR3 sequences, approximately 15% of which appear only once. The chain carries TRBV29-1 and TRBJ1-2; D may be TRBD1 (5 bases). The receptor's source is a man aged 18 to 30 who had mild COVID-19 (a few samples of this study predate the infection). Cell type and time point are not known. Sequencing used PBMCs or a T cell subset sorted from them (not recorded which). In nucleotides, the CDR3 is TGCAGCTCCCCTAGGGTGGGGCGGTATGGCTACACCTTC. Protein sequence: CSSPRVGRYGYTF.